This TCR beta chain was obtained from a study of T cells in Graves' hyperthyroidism and ophthalmopathy. General observations from the study: Median prediction lead before ophthalmopathy onset was 5 to 7.5 months with the model. Separation of ophthalmopathy from stable hyperthyroidism was achieved by a 13 V-J model.

Germline CDR1 and CDR2: SGHTA and FQGNSA. The CDR3 spans 17 residues. Trimming took 1 base from V and 3 from J; bases not matched to a gene: 8. This clonotype came up many times. The antigen remains unidentified. Used for diagnoses were clinical symptoms, serum thyroxine and TRAb, thyroid ultrasound and orbital computed tomography. The authors took PBMCs from 10 ml fresh peripheral blood. RNA transcripts provided the source from which TCR beta CDR3 regions were amplified. HTBI primers were the set used in a first-round RT-PCR of the TCR CDR3. TCRdb passed the multiplex PCR reads through MiXCR, listing each CDR3 protein once. The table records hundreds of thousands of distinct CDR3 sequences, more than 14% of them present only once.

This clonotype was sampled from a woman between 50 and 59 years old with Graves' ophthalmopathy. The sequenced sample was blood. This chain joins TRBV7-2 and TRBJ2-5; 10 bases align to TRBD2. For the CDR3, the DNA is TGTGCCAGCAGCTTAGTTCTGTCCCTAGCGGGAGAAGAGACCCAGTACTTC. Protein sequence: CASSLVLSLAGEETQYF.